The 28 T cell receptor beta chains presented below share a single source sample, sequenced in a study of T cells in Graves' hyperthyroidism and ophthalmopathy. From RNA transcripts, TCR beta CDR3 regions were amplified. With the HTBI primer set, the TCR CDR3 went through a first round of RT-PCR. MiXCR, applied by TCRdb to the multiplex PCR reads, yields one record per CDR3 protein. The table has over 300,000 distinct CDR3 sequences, roughly 13% seen once; the top ten hold 34%. The sequencing input was blood. These receptors all come from a woman aged 40 to 50 with Graves' ophthalmopathy.

Concerning this clonotype: Since a much larger clone is just one base distant, this may be a read error. The rearrangement joins TRBV12-3 or TRBV12-4 to TRBJ1-2; the D is unclear. The CDR3 length is 16 residues. V dropped 2 bases and J dropped 0 bases, with 13 bases sitting between them. For the CDR3, the DNA is TGTGCCAGCAGTTTATTATCTAGTCCAGCTAACTATGGCTACACCTTC. This translates into CASSLLSSPANYGYTF.

On this clonotype: Without the conserved terminal phenylalanine or tryptophan, this CDR3 likely stems from a read error. The rearrangement links TRBV5-1 to TRBJ1-1; TRBD1 agrees at 7 bases. Germline CDR1 SGHRS, CDR2 YFSETQ. V gave up 4 bases and J gave up 1 base; unmatched junction bases: 4. The CDR3 covers 14 residues. This CDR3 reads CASSVRQGNTEAFL. Here the CDR3 DNA reads TGCGCCAGCAGCGTCAGACAGGGGAACACTGAAGCTTTCCTT.

Ten or more counts support this clonotype. The chain has TRBV30 and TRBJ1-1, with D tentatively TRBD1 (5 bases). Germline V CDR1 and CDR2: GTSNPN, SVGIG (reference sequence). The CDR3 has 13 residues. V lost 3 bases and J 6 bases, leaving 14 bases between the germline ends. The CDR3 loop reads CAWRGRGRAEAFF. The CDR3, as DNA: TGTGCCTGGAGGGGGCGGGGGAGAGCTGAAGCTTTCTTT.

This clonotype was counted ten times or more. V and J are TRBV20-1 and TRBJ2-1, with 12 bases that match TRBD2. After removal of 5 bases from V and 2 bases from J, the junction contained 1 base not matched to a gene. Germline V gene lookup returns CDR1 DFQATT and CDR2 SNEGSKA (reference sequence). CDR3 length: 14 residues. CDR3 sequence: CSAWTSGTYNEQFF. The CDR3 DNA is TGCAGTGCTTGGACTAGCGGGACCTACAATGAGCAGTTCTTC.

The J gene is TRBJ2-1, the V gene TRBV18, with TRBD2 identical over 10 bases. Germline-derived CDR1 and CDR2 are KGHSH and LQKENI. The CDR3 sequence is 18 residues long. The V segment lost 3 bases and the J segment 9 bases; nucleotides outside the gene matches: 17. The CDR3 nucleotides read TGTGCCAGCTCACCTTACCGGGCTAGCGGGAGTGGAGGGAGTGAGCAGTTCTTC. Protein sequence: CASSPYRASGSGGSEQFF.

This clonotype was seen ten or more times. The chain has TRBV7-6 and TRBJ1-6; D unresolved. Germline V lookup: CDR1 SGHVS, CDR2 FNYEAQ. The CDR3 covers 13 residues. Trimming took 1 base from V and 9 from J, leaving 7 bases between them. CDR3 region: CASSLEPGSPLHF. The DNA for the CDR3 is TGTGCCAGCAGCTTAGAGCCAGGTTCACCCCTCCACTTT.

This clonotype was detected ten times or more. The rearrangement uses TRBV2 and TRBJ1-1; TRBD1 aligns across 7 bases. Looked up from germline, CDR1 is SNHLY and CDR2 is FYNNEI. Unmatched junction bases numbered 17, after V lost 6 bases and J lost 1 base. CDR3 size: 18 residues. The CDR3 region has the DNA TGTGCCAGCAGAGCCCCCTCTGGAGGGGGCTTCGGGAACACTGAAGCTTTCTTT. Protein sequence: CASRAPSGGGFGNTEAFF.

The chain recombines TRBV9 with TRBJ1-1; D perhaps matches TRBD1 (5 bases). Germline lookup yields CDR1 SGDLS and CDR2 YYNGEE. Deletions cut 6 bases from V and 3 bases from J, with 33 bases between. This CDR3 comprises 20 residues. The CDR3 DNA reads as TGTGCCAGCATTTTGTCAATAATGTCACCGGGACCGGGTCGAGACACTGAAGCTTTCTTT. It encodes CASILSIMSPGPGRDTEAFF.

This clonotype was seen repeatedly, ten times or more. The V call is TRBV7-2, the J call TRBJ1-6, with no clear D. Trimming took 4 bases from V and 2 from J, leaving 6 bases between them. In germline, CDR1 is SGHTA, CDR2 FQGNSA. The CDR3 is made up of 14 amino acids. The CDR3 protein is CASSSLPYNSPLHF. As DNA, the CDR3 is TGTGCCAGCAGCTCGCTCCCCTATAATTCACCCCTCCACTTT.

This clonotype was detected many times. This chain uses TRBV18 with TRBJ2-1; 12 positions match TRBD2. With V trimmed by 3 bases and J by 6 bases, 6 bases remained unmatched. This CDR3 has 16 amino acids. Germline V gene lookup returns CDR1 KGHSH and CDR2 LQKENI. For the CDR3, the DNA is TGTGCCAGCTCACCGATCGCTAGCGGGAGGGCCAATGAGCAGTTCTTC. This translates into CASSPIASGRANEQFF.

This clonotype was seen at least ten times. V usage is TRBV3-1 and J usage is TRBJ2-5; D might be TRBD2 (5 bases). The length of the CDR3 is 13 residues. In germline, CDR1 is LGHDT, CDR2 YNNKEL (reference sequence). With 2 bases removed from V and 1 base from J, the gap between germline ends came to 5 bases. CDR3: CASSQSGQETQYF. The CDR3 nucleotides read TGTGCCAGCAGCCAAAGCGGCCAAGAGACCCAGTACTTC.

The chain joins TRBV24-1 to TRBJ2-2; a possible D gene is TRBD1 (6 bases). Germline V gives CDR1 KGHDR, CDR2 SFDVKD. The length of the CDR3 is 14 residues. V was clipped by 5 bases and J by 3 bases, with 9 bases between them. The DNA for the CDR3 is TGTGCCACCAGTGTACCAGGGGACACCGGGGAGCTGTTTTTT. This codes for CATSVPGDTGELFF.

At least ten counts were recorded for this clonotype. The chain employs TRBV20-1 and TRBJ1-2; no clear D. V shed 2 bases and J shed 1 base, with 8 bases lying between them. Germline CDR1 DFQATT, CDR2 SNEGSKA (reference sequence). The length of the CDR3 is 13 residues. Here the CDR3 reads CSARSGYNYGYTF. Here the CDR3 DNA reads TGCAGTGCTAGAAGTGGGTATAACTATGGCTACACCTTC.

V gene TRBV20-1 combines with J gene TRBJ2-2; a possible D gene is TRBD2 (6 bases). The CDR3 loop spans 16 amino acids. The V end was cut by 0 bases, the J end by 4 bases, with 15 bases between. Looked up from germline, CDR1 is DFQATT and CDR2 is SNEGSKA (reference sequence). The CDR3: CSARDDIGGSTGELFF. The CDR3 region has the DNA TGCAGTGCTAGAGATGATATTGGGGGGAGCACCGGGGAGCTGTTTTTT.

This clonotype was recorded at least ten times. The chain has TRBV29-1 and TRBJ2-3; tentative D call: TRBD2 (6 bases). CDR1 is SQVTM, CDR2 ANQGSEA, per germline. The V and J ends lost 7 bases and 3 bases respectively, with 17 bases between them. CDR3 size: 14 residues. CDR3 residues: CSASSLGGTDTQYF. Written as DNA, the CDR3 is TGCAGCGCATCATCCCTAGGAGGGACAGATACGCAGTATTTT.

This clonotype was detected ten times or more. The chain couples TRBV6-1 to TRBJ1-5; D not resolved. V lost 6 bases, J lost 4 bases, and 10 bases lay in between. The CDR3 is 13 amino acids. CDR1 MNHNS and CDR2 SASEGT come from the germline V gene. CDR3 sequence (DNA): TGTGCCAGCAGGATCTTAGTGAATCAGCCCCAGCATTTT. It encodes CASRILVNQPQHF.

This clonotype has ten or more counts. The chain links TRBV28 to TRBJ2-5; D gene ambiguous. CDR1 is MDHEN and CDR2 is SYDVKM in the germline V gene. Trimming stripped 2 bases from V and 1 base from J, with 8 bases between. CDR3 length: 14 residues. Here the CDR3 DNA reads TGTGCCAGCAGTTTACTCCCCCCCCAAGAGACCCAGTACTTC. As protein: CASSLLPPQETQYF. The entire variable domain, with the rest obtained from reference TRBV28 and TRBJ2-5, is as follows: DVKVTQSSRYLVKRTGEKVFLECVQDMDHENMFWYRQDPGLGLRLIYFSYDVKMKEKGDIPEGYSVSREKKERFSLILESASTNQTSMYLCASSLLPPQETQYFGPGTRLLVL.

This clonotype has a handful of counts. The chain uses TRBV20-1 and TRBJ1-2; D is unclear. The germline V and J ends were trimmed by 0 bases and 5 bases, with 7 bases remaining between them. Germline V gene data show CDR1 as DFQATT and CDR2 as SNEGSKA (reference sequence). This CDR3 region has 12 residues. Written as DNA, the CDR3 is TGCAGTGCTAGAGACTGGCCTTATGGCTACACCTTC. It codes for CSARDWPYGYTF.

This clonotype was seen only a few times. This chain joins TRBV6-1 and TRBJ2-4; TRBD1 aligns across 7 bases. In germline, CDR1 is MNHNS, CDR2 SASEGT. With 4 bases clipped from V and 2 bases from J, the junction kept 8 bases outside the gene matches. This CDR3 spans 16 amino acids. CDR3 protein: CASSVRGGLTKNIQYF. Here the CDR3 DNA reads TGTGCCAGCAGTGTTCGAGGGGGCCTAACCAAAAACATTCAGTACTTC.

This clonotype was counted many times. V usage is TRBV29-1 and J usage is TRBJ1-1, with TRBD1 as a possible D gene (6 bases). The length of the CDR3 is 11 residues. The germline CDR1 and CDR2 sequences are SQVTM and ANQGSEA. V was clipped by 8 bases and J by 12 bases, with 19 bases between them. DNA for the CDR3: TGCAGCAGTGGAGGGCAGGGGAGGACTTTCTTT. This sequence encodes CSSGGQGRTFF. Combining the CDR3 with reference TRBV29-1 and TRBJ1-1 gives the whole variable domain SAVISQKPSRDICQRGTSLTIQCQVDSQVTMMFWYRQQPGQSLTLIATANQGSEATYESGFVIDKFPISRPNLTFSTLTVSNMSPEDSSIYLCSSGGQGRTFFGQGTRLTVV.

This clonotype was seen at least ten times. J is TRBJ2-1 and V is TRBV6-1, with D perhaps matching TRBD1 (5 bases). The CDR3 runs to 15 residues. Germline V gene lookup returns CDR1 MNHNS and CDR2 SASEGT. Trimming took 6 bases from V and 5 from J, leaving 17 bases between them. The CDR3 bases are TGTGCCAGCAGACGCTACATCAGGGATAACAATGAGCAGTTCTTC. This sequence encodes CASRRYIRDNNEQFF.

This clonotype was detected many times. The chain has TRBV3-1 and TRBJ1-6; D gene unclear. The CDR3 totals 14 residues. The germline V gene encodes CDR1 LGHDT and CDR2 YNNKEL (reference sequence). The V end lost 1 base, the J end lost 10 bases, and 11 bases lay between the germline ends. CDR3 coding DNA: TGTGCCAGCAGCCAAGTTTCGGATTTATCACCCCTCCACTTT. Its protein is CASSQVSDLSPLHF.

DNA of the CDR3: TGTGCCAGCAGCTTAGATGGACAGTGCTGGCTGTTTTTT. Amino acid sequence: CASSLDGQCWLFF. The chain recombines TRBV7-9 with TRBJ2-2; possibly TRBD1 for D (6 bases). Germline CDR1 SEHNR, CDR2 FQNEAQ (reference sequence). The CDR3 runs 13 residues. V was cut by 1 base and J by 13 bases, with 13 bases left in between.

In this sample, this clonotype turned up a few times. The gene calls are TRBV7-9 and TRBJ2-7, with 10 nucleotides matching TRBD1. CDR3 length equals 16 residues. J lost 6 bases, V lost 3 bases, and 11 bases had no gene match. Germline V lookup: CDR1 SEHNR, CDR2 FQNEAQ (reference sequence). CDR3 DNA sequence: TGTGCCAGCAGCTTGGCTGGCGGGACAGGGGATCGCGAGCAGTACTTC. Translating it yields CASSLAGGTGDREQYF. Variable domain in full (rest from reference TRBV7-9 and TRBJ2-7): DTGVSQNPRHKITKRGQNVTFRCDPISEHNRLYWYRQTLGQGPEFLTYFQNEAQLEKSRLLSDRFSAERPKGSFSTLEIQRTEQGDSAMYLCASSLAGGTGDREQYFGPGTRLTVT.

This clonotype was detected ten times or more. This chain joins TRBV10-3 and TRBJ1-4; a possible D gene is TRBD1 (5 bases). CDR3 length: 13 amino acids. Between the trimmed V and J ends, which lost 10 bases and 5 bases, there was a span of 14 bases. Per germline, CDR1 ENHRY and CDR2 SYGVKD. CDR3 DNA: TGTGCCACCCAGGGAGGCCCAAATGAAAAACTGTTTTTT. This codes for CATQGGPNEKLFF.

In its sample, this clonotype was seen many times. V gene TRBV12-3 or TRBV12-4 combines with J gene TRBJ2-3; D is unresolved. Trimming stripped 3 bases from V and 4 bases from J, with 8 bases between. The CDR3 runs to 13 residues. CDR3: CASSFTVADTQYF. DNA for the CDR3: TGTGCCAGCAGTTTCACAGTAGCAGATACGCAGTATTTT.

This clonotype has a handful of counts. V is TRBV19 and J is TRBJ2-2, with D hard to call. CDR1 and CDR2 (germline): LNHDA, SQIVND (reference sequence). Trimming took 4 bases from V and 8 from J, leaving 14 bases between them. CDR3 length: 14 residues. Here the CDR3 DNA reads TGTGCCAGTAGTAGCCCCCCGGGTTGGGGGGAGCTGTTTTTT. It translates to CASSSPPGWGELFF. The whole variable domain, remainder taken from reference TRBV19 and TRBJ2-2, is DGGITQSPKYLFRKEGQNVTLSCEQNLNHDAMYWYRQDPGQGLRLIYYSQIVNDFQKGDIAEGYSVSREKKESFPLTVTSAQKNPTAFYLCASSSPPGWGELFFGEGSRLTVL.

This sequence joins TRBV6-1 and TRBJ1-1; D is ambiguous. The CDR3 spans 13 residues. The ends were cut back, 7 bases at V and 1 base at J, with 10 bases in the middle. Germline V gene lookup returns CDR1 MNHNS and CDR2 SASEGT. The CDR3 DNA follows: TGTGCCAGCAACCCTTGGCAGAACACTGAAGCTTTCTTT. It specifies CASNPWQNTEAFF.